This is a list of T cell receptor beta chains from one sample in a study of identical twins. TCRdb called the 5' RACE reads again in MiXCR, with one record for every CDR3 protein. The data show hundreds of thousands of distinct CDR3 sequences, 6.1% seen once. Material: naive T cells sorted from blood. These receptors came from a man younger than 30 in good health. CDR3s include the opening cysteine and the closing phenylalanine or tryptophan. A D gene is named only where the DNA matches it firmly. The listing skips clone size in some rows; elsewhere it reads once, few, many or a size class.

cdr3_length	clone_size	v_call	d_call	j_call	cdr3_aa	cdr3_nt
15	.	TRBV5-1	TRBD1	TRBJ2-4	CASSTTGTGASIQYF	TGCGCCAGCTCCACAACCGGGACAGGGGCCTCCATTCAGTACTTC
16	few	TRBV7-3	.	TRBJ1-6	CASSLDRPSAGSPLHF	TGTGCCAGCAGTCTAGACAGACCTTCGGCGGGTTCACCCCTCCACTTT
14	few	TRBV11-2	.	TRBJ2-7	CASSDQRVSYEQYF	TGTGCCAGCAGCGACCAGCGGGTCTCCTACGAGCAGTACTTC
12	few	TRBV6-6	.	TRBJ2-7	CATRGRDYEQYF	TGTGCCACCCGGGGACGGGACTACGAGCAGTACTTC
11	many	TRBV20-1	.	TRBJ2-1	CSVTRGREQFF	TGCAGCGTCACAAGGGGACGTGAGCAGTTCTTC
13	few	TRBV5-1	TRBD1	TRBJ1-1	CASSSGGPTEAFF	TGCGCCAGCAGCTCAGGGGGACCGACTGAAGCTTTCTTT
16	many	TRBV12-3/TRBV12-4	.	TRBJ2-2	CASSLGDRRNTGELFF	TGTGCCAGCAGTTTGGGTGATAGGAGGAACACCGGGGAGCTGTTTTTT
16	many	TRBV24-1	TRBD1	TRBJ2-1	CATSDLTGTGTNEQFF	TGTGCCACCAGTGATTTGACCGGGACAGGGACCAATGAGCAGTTCTTC
12	.	TRBV7-9	TRBD2	TRBJ2-1	CASSLARSGEFF	TGTGCCAGCAGCTTAGCGCGGAGCGGGGAGTTCTTC
15	.	TRBV28	TRBD1	TRBJ1-1	CASSLPGQAGVKAFF	TGTGCCAGCAGTCTCCCCGGACAGGCCGGCGTGAAGGCTTTCTTT
15	.	TRBV5-1	.	TRBJ1-1	CASSLGPGRSTEAFF	TGCGCCAGCAGCCTTGGTCCAGGGCGGAGCACTGAAGCTTTCTTT
16	few	TRBV20-1	TRBD2	TRBJ2-7	CSARVPPGLAGGEQYF	TGCAGTGCTAGAGTACCTCCGGGACTAGCGGGAGGTGAGCAGTACTTC
14	.	TRBV27	.	TRBJ2-7	CASSLLGQLSEQYF	TGTGCCAGCAGTTTATTGGGACAACTTAGCGAGCAGTACTTC
16	.	TRBV7-3	TRBD1	TRBJ2-5	CASSQGRDRGQETQYF	TGTGCCAGCAGCCAAGGCCGGGACAGGGGGCAAGAGACCCAGTACTTC
15	many	TRBV5-6	TRBD2	TRBJ2-1	CASSLGLAGEYEQFF	TGTGCCAGCAGCTTAGGCCTAGCGGGAGAGTACGAGCAGTTCTTC
13	many	TRBV15	.	TRBJ2-2	CATWGANTGELFF	TGTGCCACCTGGGGGGCGAACACCGGGGAGCTGTTTTTT
18	many	TRBV5-1	TRBD2	TRBJ2-3	CASSAQGVLAGYTDTQYF	TGCGCCAGCAGCGCGCAGGGCGTACTAGCGGGATACACAGATACGCAGTATTTT
15	many	TRBV21-1	.	TRBJ1-1	CASSKLADLNTEAFF	TGTGCCAGCAGCAAACTTGCCGACTTGAACACTGAAGCTTTCTTT
16	few	TRBV19	.	TRBJ1-2	CASSTKGRGAQYGYTF	TGTGCCAGTAGTACCAAAGGCAGGGGCGCGCAGTATGGCTACACCTTC
14	.	TRBV12-3/TRBV12-4	.	TRBJ2-7	CASSSTVILYEQYF	TGTGCCAGCAGTTCGACAGTTATCCTCTACGAGCAGTACTTC
17	.	TRBV9	.	TRBJ2-3	CASSVFEGVIETDTQYF	TGTGCCAGCAGCGTATTCGAGGGAGTGATTGAAACAGATACGCAGTATTTT
15	few	TRBV4-1	.	TRBJ1-2	CASSQDWDKPYGYTF	TGCGCCAGCAGCCAAGATTGGGACAAGCCCTATGGCTACACCTTC
13	few	TRBV5-1	TRBD1	TRBJ2-5	CASGQGARETQYF	TGCGCCAGCGGACAGGGGGCGCGGGAGACCCAGTACTTC
14	once	TRBV23-1	.	TRBJ2-1	CASDYGRDYNEQFF	TGCGCCAGCGACTACGGGCGCGACTACAATGAGCAGTTCTTC
15	many	TRBV25-1	.	TRBJ1-2	CASSEGRTSNYGYTF	TGTGCCAGCAGTGAGGGCCGAACAAGTAACTATGGCTACACCTTC
14	many	TRBV5-5	.	TRBJ1-2	CASTQDLDSLGYTF	TGTGCCAGCACCCAGGATCTGGACAGTCTCGGCTACACCTTC
16	few	TRBV11-2	.	TRBJ2-5	CASSHPDGSTWETQYF	TGTGCCAGCAGCCATCCAGACGGTAGCACCTGGGAGACCCAGTACTTC